This T cell receptor (beta chain) was profiled in a study of cytomegalovirus exposure and HLA in healthy donors. Concerning this clone: As yet, its antigen is unknown.

Overall study findings and caveats: The availability of immune exposure information extended only to CMV serostatus. Some segments of the V type, notably TRBV6-2 and TRBV6-3, were excluded as indistinguishable.

Primers for the PCR totalled 60 Vbeta and 13 Jbeta. TCRdb's copy holds only in-frame clones and misses some; the assay was immunoSEQ multiplex PCR. Among about 140,000 clones listed, roughly 83% were seen once. CDR1 and CDR2 (germline): MNHNS, SASEGT. After removal of 7 bases from V and 7 bases from J, the junction contained 7 bases not matched to a gene. The CDR3 is 14 amino acids. The TCR sequence derives from a man between 40 and 49 years old in good health and CMV-seropositive. Sample: PBMCs. The chain links TRBV6-1 to TRBJ2-2; 9 positions match TRBD1. The CDR3 loop reads CASKLDRGFGELFF. The CDR3 DNA reads as TGTGCCAGCAAACTCGACAGGGGGTTCGGGGAGCTGTTTTTT.